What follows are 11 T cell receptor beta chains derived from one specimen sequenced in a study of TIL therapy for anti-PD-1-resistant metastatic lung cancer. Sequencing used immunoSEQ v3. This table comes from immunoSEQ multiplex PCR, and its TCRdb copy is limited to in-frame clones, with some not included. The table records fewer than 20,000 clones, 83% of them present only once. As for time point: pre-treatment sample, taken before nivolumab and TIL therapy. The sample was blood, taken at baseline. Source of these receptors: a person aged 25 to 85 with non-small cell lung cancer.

CDR3 sequence (DNA): TGTGCCAGCAGTTTAAGGGTGGGGAGAACTGAAGCTTTCTTT. Protein product: CASSLRVGRTEAFF. This chain links TRBV28 with TRBJ1-1; no firm D call. Germline V lookup: CDR1 MDHEN, CDR2 SYDVKM. This CDR3 is 14 amino acids long. V was shortened by 2 bases and J by 5 bases, with 12 bases between the two germline ends.

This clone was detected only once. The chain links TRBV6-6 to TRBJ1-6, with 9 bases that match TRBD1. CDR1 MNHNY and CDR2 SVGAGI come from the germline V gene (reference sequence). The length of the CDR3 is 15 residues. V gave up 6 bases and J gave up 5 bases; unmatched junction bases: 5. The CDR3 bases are TGTGCCAGCAGGCCGGGACAGGGCCATAATTCACCCCTCCACTTT. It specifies CASRPGQGHNSPLHF.

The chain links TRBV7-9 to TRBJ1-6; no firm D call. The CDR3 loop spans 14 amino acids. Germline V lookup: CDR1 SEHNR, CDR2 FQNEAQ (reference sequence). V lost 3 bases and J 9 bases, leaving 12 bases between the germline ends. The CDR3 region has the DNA TGTGCCAGCAGCTTTGGGCTTGGAGGTTCACCCCTCCACTTT. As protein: CASSFGLGGSPLHF.

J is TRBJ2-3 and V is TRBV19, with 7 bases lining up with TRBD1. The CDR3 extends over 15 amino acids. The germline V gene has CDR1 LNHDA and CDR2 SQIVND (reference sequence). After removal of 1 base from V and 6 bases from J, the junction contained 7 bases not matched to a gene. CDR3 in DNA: TGTGCCAGTAGTATAGGGTCCAAGACAGGGGATACGCAGTATTTT. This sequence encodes CASSIGSKTGDTQYF.

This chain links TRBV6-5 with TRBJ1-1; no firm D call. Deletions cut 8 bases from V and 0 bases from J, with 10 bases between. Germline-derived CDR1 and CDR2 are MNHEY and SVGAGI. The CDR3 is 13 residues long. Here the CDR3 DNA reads TGTGCCAGCTTGGGCCCATTGAACACTGAAGCTTTCTTT. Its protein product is CASLGPLNTEAFF.

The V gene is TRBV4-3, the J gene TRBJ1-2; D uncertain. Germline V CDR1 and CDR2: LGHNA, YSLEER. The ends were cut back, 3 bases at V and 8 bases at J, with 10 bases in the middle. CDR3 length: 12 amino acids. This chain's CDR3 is CASSHPGRGYTF. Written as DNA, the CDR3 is TGCGCCAGCAGCCACCCCGGCCGGGGCTACACCTTC.

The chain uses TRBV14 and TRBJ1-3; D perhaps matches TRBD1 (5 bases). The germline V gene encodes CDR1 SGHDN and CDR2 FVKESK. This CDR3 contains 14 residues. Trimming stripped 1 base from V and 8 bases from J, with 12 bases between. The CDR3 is CASSQGGLGYTIYF. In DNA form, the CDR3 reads TGTGCCAGCAGCCAAGGGGGCCTCGGGTACACCATATATTTT.

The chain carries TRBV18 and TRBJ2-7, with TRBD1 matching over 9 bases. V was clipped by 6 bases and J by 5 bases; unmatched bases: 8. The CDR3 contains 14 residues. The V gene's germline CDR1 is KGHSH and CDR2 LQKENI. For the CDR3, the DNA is TGTGCCAGCTCCCGTGGACAGGGGCCGGACGAGCAGTACTTC. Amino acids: CASSRGQGPDEQYF.

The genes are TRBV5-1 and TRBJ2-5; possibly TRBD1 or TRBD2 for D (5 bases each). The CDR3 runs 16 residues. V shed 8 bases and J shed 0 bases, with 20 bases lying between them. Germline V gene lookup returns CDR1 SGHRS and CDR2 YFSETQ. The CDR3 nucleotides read TGCGCCAGTACGACCTCCCCCGGGACGTACCAAGAGACCCAGTACTTC. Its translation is CASTTSPGTYQETQYF. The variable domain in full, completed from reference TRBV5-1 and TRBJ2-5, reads KAGVTQTPRYLIKTRGQQVTLSCSPISGHRSVSWYQQTPGQGLQFLFEYFSETQRNKGNFPGRFSGRQFSNSRSEMNVSTLELGDSALYLCASTTSPGTYQETQYFGPGTRLLVL.

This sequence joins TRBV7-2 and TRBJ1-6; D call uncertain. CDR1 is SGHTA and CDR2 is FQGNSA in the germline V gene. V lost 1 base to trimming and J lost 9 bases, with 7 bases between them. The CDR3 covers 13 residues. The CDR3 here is CASSLGASSPLHF. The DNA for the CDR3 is TGTGCCAGCAGCTTAGGTGCCAGTTCACCCCTCCACTTT.

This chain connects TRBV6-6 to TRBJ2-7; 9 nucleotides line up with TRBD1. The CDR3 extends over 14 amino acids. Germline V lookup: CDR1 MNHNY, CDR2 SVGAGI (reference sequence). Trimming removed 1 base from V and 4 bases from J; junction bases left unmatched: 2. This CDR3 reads CASSYFGQGYEQYF. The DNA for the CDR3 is TGTGCCAGCAGTTACTTTGGACAGGGGTACGAGCAGTACTTC.